The next 9 T cell receptor beta chains were all read from a single sample in a study of shared clonotypes between healthy human individuals. Some clones are missing from TCRdb's copy, which holds only in-frame ones; the method was immunoSEQ multiplex PCR. The sample comprises millions of clones, more than 85% of which are singletons, and 0.39% rests with the top ten. The sequencing sample was made of naive CD4+ T cells from PBMCs. Subset given: CD45RA+ positively selected. The receptor source for this set is a man aged 18-30 years in good health. Some clones in this sample may be carry-over from other donors' samples.

This chain links TRBV11-2 with TRBJ2-1; D is perhaps TRBD1 (6 bases). This CDR3 region has 14 residues. Looked up from germline, CDR1 is SGHAT and CDR2 is FQNNGV. V was clipped by 4 bases and J by 5 bases, with 12 bases between them. The CDR3 reads CASSSLQGNNEQFF. The CDR3 nucleotides are TGTGCCAGCAGCTCCCTACAGGGAAACAATGAGCAGTTCTTC. Supplemented by reference TRBV11-2 and TRBJ2-1, the full variable domain reads EAGVAQSPRYKIIEKRQSVAFWCNPISGHATLYWYQQILGQGPKLLIQFQNNGVVDDSQLPKDRFSAERLKGVDSTLKIQPAKLEDSAVYLCASSSLQGNNEQFFGPGTRLTVL.

The genes are TRBV27 and TRBJ1-6, with D perhaps TRBD1 (5 bases). With 4 bases removed from V and 10 bases from J, the gap between germline ends came to 14 bases. Germline lookup yields CDR1 MNHEY and CDR2 SMNVEV (reference sequence). The CDR3 spans 14 residues. CDR3: CASSWVGWGSPLHF. For the CDR3, the DNA is TGTGCCAGCAGTTGGGTCGGGTGGGGCTCACCCCTCCACTTT.

This chain connects TRBV18 to TRBJ1-1, with D unclear. CDR1 KGHSH and CDR2 LQKENI come from the germline V gene. V lost 8 bases, J lost 1 base, and 11 bases lay in between. This CDR3 spans 13 amino acids. Here the CDR3 DNA reads TGTGCCAGCCTCCCCTCCGGGAACACTGAAGCTTTCTTT. Translated: CASLPSGNTEAFF.

The rearrangement links TRBV5-1 to TRBJ2-1, with D perhaps being TRBD1 or TRBD2 (5 bases each). V was clipped by 4 bases and J by 5 bases, with 10 bases between them. This CDR3 is built from 13 residues. The germline V gene has CDR1 SGHRS and CDR2 YFSETQ. CDR3 bases: TGCGCCAGCAGCGGGGACCGGGACAATGAGCAGTTCTTC. Protein sequence: CASSGDRDNEQFF.

As regards this clone: Other DNA sequences in this specimen translate into the identical CDR3. The gene calls are TRBV18 and TRBJ2-3; unclear D gene. With 3 bases removed from V and 1 base from J, the gap between germline ends came to 5 bases. The length of the CDR3 is 13 residues. In germline, CDR1 is KGHSH, CDR2 LQKENI. CDR3 sequence (DNA): TGTGCCAGCTCACCTAGCCGCACAGATACGCAGTATTTT. It is translated as CASSPSRTDTQYF.

The J gene is TRBJ2-3, the V gene TRBV28, with a weak D call TRBD1 (6 bases). Germline V gene data show CDR1 as MDHEN and CDR2 as SYDVKM. The V end lost 3 bases, the J end lost 0 bases, and 19 bases lay between the germline ends. The CDR3 covers 18 residues. In nucleotides, the CDR3 is TGTGCCAGCAGTTTCCCCTTTAGAAGACAGGTCAGCACAGATACGCAGTATTTT. This translates into CASSFPFRRQVSTDTQYF.

This clone has a handful of counts. V is TRBV25-1 and J is TRBJ2-7, with a tentative D call TRBD1 (5 bases). The germline V gene has CDR1 MGHDK and CDR2 SYGVNS. Trimming stripped 2 bases from V and 9 bases from J, with 20 bases between. The CDR3 has 15 amino acids. The CDR3 reads CASSEPQQGGIGQYF. CDR3 sequence (DNA): TGTGCCAGCAGTGAACCCCAGCAGGGCGGTATTGGGCAGTACTTC.

For this clone: The same CDR3 also results from other DNA sequences found in this sample. The chain recombines TRBV5-6 with TRBJ1-6; 7 nucleotides match TRBD1. The CDR3 sequence is 14 residues long. CDR1 is SGHDT and CDR2 is YYEEEE in the germline V gene. With 0 bases clipped from V and 6 bases from J, the junction kept 0 bases outside the gene matches. Written as DNA, the CDR3 is TGTGCCAGCAGCTTGGCAGGGGGTAATTCACCCCTCCACTTT. Translation gives CASSLAGGNSPLHF.

The chain recombines TRBV9 with TRBJ2-1; D is unclear. V gave up 3 bases and J gave up 8 bases, with 24 bases separating them. Germline loops: CDR1 SGDLS, CDR2 YYNGEE. This CDR3 has 17 amino acids. The CDR3 loop reads CASSARPTGVLSYEQFF. CDR3 nucleotides: TGTGCCAGCAGCGCCCGGCCGACTGGCGTCCTAAGCTATGAGCAGTTCTTC.